The entry below describes one TCR beta chain. Antigen: not known. This record comes from a study of shared clonotypes between healthy human individuals. The wider study: CD8 memory received one plate per donor, CD8 naive two, CD4 memory three and CD4 naive three. Study-wide results and limits: Researchers found naive subsets generally carried larger estimated richness than memory subsets.

V shed 0 bases and J 2 bases; nucleotides not matched to a gene: 15. Germline loops: CDR1 KGHSH, CDR2 LQKENI. This CDR3 has 20 residues. Nashville, Tennessee was home to all donors, who were Caucasian adults. Only in-frame clones appear in the TCRdb table, and some are missing; sequencing was by immunoSEQ multiplex PCR. The sample shows about 1.5 million clones, approximately 96% of them seen only once. The TCR comes from a man aged 30-40 years in good health. The sample consisted of naive CD4+ T cells sorted from blood. Specified subset: CD45RA+ positively selected. The chain has TRBV18 and TRBJ2-3, with TRBD2 identical over 9 bases. The CDR3 protein is CASSPPRLAGSFGDTDTQYF. The CDR3 DNA follows: TGTGCCAGCTCACCACCACGTCTAGCGGGAAGCTTTGGTGACACAGATACGCAGTATTTT.